The next 16 T cell receptor beta chains were all read from a single sample in a study of T cell responses to AZD1222 COVID-19 vaccine. Libraries were prepared by immunoSEQ multiplex PCR; TCRdb keeps only in-frame clonotypes and omits some of them. The sample has under 200,000 clones, roughly 89% seen once; the top ten hold about 1.6%. The material sequenced was peripheral blood, taken on day 0 of AZD1222 vaccination. The receptor set was obtained from an adult in good health.

The chain employs TRBV5-1 and TRBJ2-7; TRBD2 is a possible D gene (5 bases). Germline V gene sequence: CDR1 SGHRS, CDR2 YFSETQ. The V end was cut by 0 bases, the J end by 0 bases, with 10 bases between. This CDR3 is built from 15 residues. For the CDR3, the DNA is TGCGCCAGCAGCTTGGAACGGGGTGACTCCTACGAGCAGTACTTC. It specifies CASSLERGDSYEQYF.

This chain joins TRBV13 and TRBJ2-5; D is undetermined. CDR1 is PRHDT, CDR2 FYEKMQ, per germline (reference sequence). This CDR3 is built from 12 residues. V was cut by 5 bases and J by 2 bases, with 6 bases left in between. DNA for the CDR3: TGTGCCAGCAGCAGGTGGCAAGAGACCCAGTACTTC. This gives the protein CASSRWQETQYF.

V usage is TRBV10-3 and J usage is TRBJ2-3, with 9 bases that match TRBD1. Germline V gives CDR1 ENHRY, CDR2 SYGVKD. J was trimmed by 4 bases and V by 0 bases; bases with no gene match: 2. The CDR3 extends over 15 amino acids. CDR3 amino acids: CAISESDRGADTQYF. The CDR3 DNA reads TGTGCCATCAGTGAGTCCGACAGGGGGGCAGATACGCAGTATTTT.

This clone is a singleton in its sample. V and J are TRBV4-2 and TRBJ2-7; no clear D gene. The CDR3 runs 14 residues. Germline assignment: CDR1 LGHNA and CDR2 YNFKEQ. The V end was cut by 1 base, the J end by 1 base, with 8 bases between. The CDR3 nucleotides are TGTGCCAGCAGCCAAGGGGCAGGATCCTACGAGCAGTACTTC. Translation: CASSQGAGSYEQYF.

Of note for this clone: The junction departs from germline at one end; a sequencing error may be responsible. The chain uses TRBV24-1 and TRBJ1-1; D gene ambiguous. The CDR3 is made up of 8 amino acids. Germline V gives CDR1 KGHDR, CDR2 SFDVKD. DNA for the CDR3: TGCCCCGACACTGAAGCTTTCTTT. Translating it yields CPDTEAFF.

The gene calls are TRBV4-1 and TRBJ1-3; a weak D match, TRBD1 (5 bases). V lost 8 bases and J lost 0, with 29 bases in between. This CDR3 contains 20 residues. In germline, CDR1 is MGHRA, CDR2 YSYEKL. CDR3 sequence (DNA): TGCGCCAGCTCTTTCCGTTATATAGAGGGGATGTCCGCCTCTGGAAACACCATATATTTT. As protein: CASSFRYIEGMSASGNTIYF.

The J gene is TRBJ2-3, the V gene TRBV5-1; 12 bases are a match to TRBD2. This CDR3 spans 17 amino acids. Trimming removed 5 bases from V and 4 bases from J; junction bases left unmatched: 11. Germline V gives CDR1 SGHRS, CDR2 YFSETQ. CDR3 sequence (DNA): TGCGCCAGCAGTTCCGGGCTAGCGGGGGGGCTCGCAGATACGCAGTATTTT. It specifies CASSSGLAGGLADTQYF.

The chain combines TRBV18 with TRBJ1-1, with D uncertain. V was shortened by 2 bases and J by 0 bases, with 7 bases between the two germline ends. The CDR3 has 14 amino acids. The V gene's germline CDR1 is KGHSH and CDR2 LQKENI. The CDR3 reads CASSPDTVNTEAFF. The CDR3 nucleotides are TGTGCCAGCTCACCAGACACCGTGAACACTGAAGCTTTCTTT.

The chain is built from TRBV7-9 and TRBJ2-5, with D unresolved. The CDR3 is 14 amino acids. V gave up 1 base and J gave up 4 bases, with 10 bases separating them. Per germline, CDR1 SEHNR and CDR2 FQNEAQ (reference sequence). This CDR3 reads CASSLGSLRETQYF. DNA of the CDR3: TGTGCCAGCAGCTTAGGGTCCCTGAGAGAGACCCAGTACTTC.

This clone was detected only once. The chain is built from TRBV6-1 and TRBJ2-5, with 7 bases aligning to TRBD2. Germline V gives CDR1 MNHNS, CDR2 SASEGT. Trimming cost V 2 bases and J 0 bases; bases outside gene matches: 3. CDR3 length equals 15 residues. The CDR3 bases are TGTGCCAGCAGTGAATATGCGGGAGACCAAGAGACCCAGTACTTC. It encodes CASSEYAGDQETQYF.

This clone has a single count. The CDR3, as DNA: TGTGCCTGGGACCTCGAGGGACGCGCTGAAAAACTGTTTTTT. This gives the protein CAWDLEGRAEKLFF. The J gene is TRBJ1-4, the V gene TRBV30; perhaps TRBD1 as D (5 bases). CDR3 size: 14 residues. Germline-derived CDR1 and CDR2 are GTSNPN and SVGIG (reference sequence). Trimming pared 5 bases from V and 7 bases from J, leaving 17 bases between.

The chain has TRBV3-1 (or the pseudogene TRBV3-2) and TRBJ2-1, with 8 bases lining up with TRBD1. This CDR3 has 18 amino acids. The V gene's germline CDR1 is LGHDT and CDR2 YNNKEL (reference sequence). J gave up 4 bases and V 0 bases, and 11 bases lay outside the gene matches. This CDR3 reads CASSQDGPRQGSYNEQFF. CDR3 coding DNA: TGTGCCAGCAGCCAAGACGGACCTCGACAGGGGTCTTACAATGAGCAGTTCTTC.

The chain combines TRBV13 with TRBJ2-7, with D unresolved. The CDR3 is 14 amino acids. V gave up 5 bases and J gave up 3 bases, with 14 bases separating them. The V gene's germline CDR1 is PRHDT and CDR2 FYEKMQ (reference sequence). The CDR3 nucleotides read TGTGCCAGCAGCCCAGGCCGGCGCATCTACGAGCAGTACTTC. Translated, it gives CASSPGRRIYEQYF.

CDR3 coding DNA: TGTGCTAGTGGTTTGGTTGTGGGTACCGAGCAGTTCTTC. Its translation is CASGLVVGTEQFF. This chain joins TRBV12-5 and TRBJ2-1; D gene ambiguous. Germline values: CDR1 LGHNT, CDR2 FRNRAP. Trimming cost V 0 bases and J 10 bases, with 10 bases left between them. The length of the CDR3 is 13 residues.

This chain uses TRBV27 with TRBJ1-2, with a weak D call TRBD1 (5 bases). The CDR3 extends over 13 amino acids. Germline CDR1 is MNHEY and CDR2 is SMNVEV (reference sequence). The ends were cut back, 2 bases at V and 7 bases at J, with 11 bases in the middle. CDR3 region: CASSLRGTAGYTF. The CDR3 coding sequence is TGTGCCAGCAGTTTAAGGGGCACTGCTGGCTACACCTTC.

This clone appeared a few times. The V gene is TRBV2, the J gene TRBJ1-1; 7 nucleotides line up with TRBD1. Germline-derived CDR1 and CDR2 are SNHLY and FYNNEI. The CDR3 spans 13 residues. V dropped 6 bases and J dropped 6; count of bases not matched to a gene: 7. This CDR3 is CASSQTGLAEAFF. The CDR3, as DNA: TGTGCCAGCAGCCAGACAGGGCTAGCTGAAGCTTTCTTT.